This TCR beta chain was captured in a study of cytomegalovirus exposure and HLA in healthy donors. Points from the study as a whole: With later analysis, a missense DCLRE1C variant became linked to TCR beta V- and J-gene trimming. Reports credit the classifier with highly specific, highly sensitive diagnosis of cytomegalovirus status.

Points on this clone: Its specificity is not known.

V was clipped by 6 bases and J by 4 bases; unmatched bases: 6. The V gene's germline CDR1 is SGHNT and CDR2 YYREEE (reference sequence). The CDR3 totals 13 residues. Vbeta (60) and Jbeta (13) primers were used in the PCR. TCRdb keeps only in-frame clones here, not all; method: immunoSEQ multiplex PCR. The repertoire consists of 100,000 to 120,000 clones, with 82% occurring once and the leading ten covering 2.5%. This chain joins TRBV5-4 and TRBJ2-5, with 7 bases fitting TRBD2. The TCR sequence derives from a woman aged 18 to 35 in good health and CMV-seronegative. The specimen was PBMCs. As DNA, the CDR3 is TGTGCCAGCATGGGGGGGGTTTCAGAGACCCAGTACTTC. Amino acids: CASMGGVSETQYF.